A selection of T cell receptor beta chains follows, all from one sample in a study of blood T cell repertoires in COVID-19. Data came from immunoSEQ multiplex PCR; TCRdb stores just in-frame clones and leaves some out. Seen here are fewer than 300,000 clones, 65% to 90% observed once, and the top ten hold about 14%. The sample comprised peripheral blood. These receptors all come from a human donor in a cohort sampled during active COVID-19. Each CDR3 is given with its conserved first and last residue. Each record gives: CDR3 DNA, CDR3 protein, V gene, J gene, D gene, clone size. A D gene is named only where the DNA matches it firmly. Size tells how often a clone was seen (once, few, many) or the class of an expanded clone, and some rows leave it out.

TGCGCCAGCAGCCGGAACCGGCAACAGGGGTACGAGCAGTACTTC	CASSRNRQQGYEQYF	TRBV4-1	TRBJ2-7	TRBD1	.
TGTGCCAGCAGTTTTCGCTACTCCTACGAGCAGTACTTC	CASSFRYSYEQYF	TRBV27	TRBJ2-7	.	few
TGCGCCAGCAGCTACCGTCCAAACTTGAACACAGATACGCAGTATTTT	CASSYRPNLNTDTQYF	TRBV5-1	TRBJ2-3	.	.
TGTGCCAGCAGTTCCCGACAGGGGTCATATAATTCACCCCTCCACTTT	CASSSRQGSYNSPLHF	TRBV28	TRBJ1-6	TRBD1	.
TGCAGTGCTAGTCGGGACAGACAGCCCCAGCATTTT	CSASRDRQPQHF	TRBV20-1	TRBJ1-5	TRBD1	.
TGTGCCAGCTCACCCAATAGACAGGATACGCAGTATTTT	CASSPNRQDTQYF	TRBV18	TRBJ2-3	.	.
TGTGCCAGCAGCTTAACAGATTCAAATGAAAAACTGTTTTTT	CASSLTDSNEKLFF	TRBV11-1	TRBJ1-4	.	.
TGTGCCAGCAGCTTAGGTAAAGGGGCCGGGTGGCTCTACGAGCAGTACTTC	CASSLGKGAGWLYEQYF	TRBV7-8	TRBJ2-7	.	once
TGTGCCAGCAGTTACGGGGCAGGGGGTGGCTACACCTTC	CASSYGAGGGYTF	TRBV6-6	TRBJ1-2	TRBD1	.
TGTGCCAGCAGTTCTAATACGGGGGGGACGTCCTACGAGCAGTACTTC	CASSSNTGGTSYEQYF	TRBV28	TRBJ2-7	TRBD2	.